The 28 T cell receptor beta chains below all came from one sample that was sequenced in a study of CD8+ T cells in alopecia areata. RNA extraction and reverse transcription yielded cDNA as sequencing template. The repertoire was sequenced with immunoSEQ multiplex PCR; TCRdb's copy has only in-frame clones and lacks some. Of some 80,000 clones in the sample, approximately 72% were seen once. Treatment of the sample: oral pan-JAK inhibitor, 5-10 mg twice daily. The starting material was CD8+ T cells sorted from blood, obtained at week 24, from a patient treated with tofacitinib. The origin of the receptors is a human donor with alopecia areata.

The chain has TRBV7-7 and TRBJ2-5; TRBD1 agrees at 11 bases. The CDR3 length is 15 residues. V was clipped by 3 bases and J by 3 bases; unmatched bases: 3. Germline V gene sequence: CDR1 SSHAT, CDR2 FNYEAQ (reference sequence). CDR3 protein: CASSLGDRGEETQYF. For the CDR3, the DNA is TGTGCCAGCAGCTTGGGGGACAGGGGGGAAGAGACCCAGTACTTC.

The CDR3, as DNA: TGCAGCGCCGTGGGGACAGGGGACGACTATGGCTACACCTTC. Residues: CSAVGTGDDYGYTF. The V and J genes are TRBV29-1 and TRBJ1-2; 10 bases align to TRBD1. The germline gives CDR1 SQVTM, CDR2 ANQGSEA. CDR3 length equals 14 residues. After removal of 7 bases from V and 3 bases from J, the junction contained 8 bases not matched to a gene.

The V and J genes are TRBV4-2 and TRBJ2-7, with a tentative D call TRBD2 (6 bases). This CDR3 comprises 15 residues. V lost 0 bases, J lost 2 bases, and 11 bases lay in between. Per the germline V gene, CDR1 is LGHNA and CDR2 is YNFKEQ. The CDR3, as DNA: TGTGCCAGCAGCCAAGAGCGGGACTCTGCCTACGAGCAGTACTTC. Protein product: CASSQERDSAYEQYF.

The DNA for the CDR3 is TGTGCCAGCAGCTTAGTCGGGACAGGGGCCTACAATGAGCAGTTCTTC. Protein sequence: CASSLVGTGAYNEQFF. This chain links TRBV7-6 with TRBJ2-1, with 10 bases fitting TRBD1. Germline trimming cut 1 base from V and 2 bases from J; bases unmatched to any gene: 2. Germline values: CDR1 SGHVS, CDR2 FNYEAQ. The length of the CDR3 is 16 residues. Based on the CDR3 plus reference TRBV7-6 and TRBJ2-1, the full variable domain is GAGVSQSPRYKVTKRGQDVALRCDPISGHVSLYWYRQALGQGPEFLTYFNYEAQQDKSGLPNDRFSAERPEGSISTLTIQRTEQRDSAMYRCASSLVGTGAYNEQFFGPGTRLTVL.

This clone was counted a few times. The chain combines TRBV28 with TRBJ1-2; no definite D call. The CDR3 runs 13 residues. V gave up 6 bases and J gave up 2 bases, with 10 bases separating them. Germline V gives CDR1 MDHEN, CDR2 SYDVKM. CDR3 sequence reads: CASRDPGNYGYTF. CDR3 DNA: TGTGCCAGCAGAGATCCAGGAAACTATGGCTACACCTTC.

The chain joins TRBV27 to TRBJ1-1; no firm D call. Germline V lookup: CDR1 MNHEY, CDR2 SMNVEV (reference sequence). V lost 2 bases to trimming and J lost 3 bases, with 7 bases between them. The CDR3 has 13 residues. The CDR3 loop reads CASSLIRDTEAFF. CDR3 nucleotide sequence: TGTGCCAGCAGTTTAATCCGGGACACTGAAGCTTTCTTT.

V is TRBV29-1 and J is TRBJ1-1; perhaps TRBD1 as D (6 bases). V dropped 5 bases and J dropped 4 bases, with 17 bases sitting between them. The CDR3 runs to 14 residues. The germline V gene has CDR1 SQVTM and CDR2 ANQGSEA. This chain's CDR3 is CSVPMGGPATEAFF. The DNA of the CDR3 is TGCAGCGTTCCGATGGGGGGGCCGGCCACTGAAGCTTTCTTT.

The rearrangement links TRBV4-1 to TRBJ2-1; D may be TRBD1 (5 bases). Per the germline V gene, CDR1 is MGHRA and CDR2 is YSYEKL. V gave up 4 bases and J gave up 7 bases, with 11 bases separating them. This CDR3 spans 13 amino acids. Written as DNA, the CDR3 is TGCGCCAGCAGCCGACAGACAGCGAATGAGCAGTTCTTC. This codes for CASSRQTANEQFF.

This chain links TRBV4-3 with TRBJ1-1; tentative D call: TRBD1 (5 bases). The CDR3 is made up of 15 amino acids. The germline V and J ends were trimmed by 0 bases and 5 bases, with 13 bases remaining between them. Germline-derived CDR1 and CDR2 are LGHNA and YSLEER. The CDR3 region is CASSQDWGTGTEAFF. The CDR3 nucleotides read TGCGCCAGCAGCCAAGATTGGGGGACTGGTACTGAAGCTTTCTTT.

J is TRBJ2-1 and V is TRBV29-1; 7 nucleotides align to TRBD2. Germline-derived CDR1 and CDR2 are SQVTM and ANQGSEA. The length of the CDR3 is 15 residues. After removal of 4 bases from V and 4 bases from J, the junction contained 10 bases not matched to a gene. For the CDR3, the DNA is TGCAGCGTTGGGGGGAGGAGCGGGATTTACAATGAGCAGTTCTTC. It specifies CSVGGRSGIYNEQFF.

As regards this clone: Since a much larger clone is just one base distant, this may be a read error. The chain links TRBV11-2 to TRBJ2-5; D is unresolved. The CDR3 sequence is 12 residues long. Germline CDR1 SGHAT, CDR2 FQNNGV. V was pared by 1 base and J by 5 bases, with 5 bases between. CDR3 coding DNA: TGTGCCAGCAGCTTAGCACGGGAGACCCAGTACTTC. Translated, it gives CASSLARETQYF.

Worth noting for this clone: Other DNA sequences of this sample code for an identical CDR3. The chain links TRBV9 to TRBJ2-2; D gene unclear. Per germline, CDR1 SGDLS and CDR2 YYNGEE. The V end was cut by 2 bases, the J end by 1 base, with 0 bases between. The length of the CDR3 is 12 residues. In DNA form, the CDR3 reads TGTGCCAGCAGCGTGAACACCGGGGAGCTGTTTTTT. This gives the protein CASSVNTGELFF.

This clone occurred a few times. The V and J genes are TRBV28 and TRBJ1-1; no clear D gene. The CDR3 totals 14 residues. Trimming stripped 4 bases from V and 0 bases from J, with 9 bases between. CDR1 and CDR2 (germline): MDHEN, SYDVKM. The CDR3 DNA reads TGTGCCAGCAGTTGGCCCCGTCTGAACACTGAAGCTTTCTTT. This codes for CASSWPRLNTEAFF.

The V call is TRBV27, the J call TRBJ2-1, with TRBD2 matching 7 bases. After removal of 6 bases from V and 10 bases from J, the junction contained 3 bases not matched to a gene. Germline CDR1 MNHEY, CDR2 SMNVEV (reference sequence). CDR3 size: 11 residues. The CDR3 bases are TGTGCCAGCAGGTCAGCGGGGGAGCAGTTCTTC. It codes for CASRSAGEQFF.

The V and J genes are TRBV18 and TRBJ2-3; TRBD2 matches 11 bases. Germline assignment: CDR1 KGHSH and CDR2 LQKENI. The V and J ends lost 5 bases and 2 bases, in that order; junction bases with no gene match: 6. The CDR3 runs 16 residues. CDR3 sequence (DNA): TGTGCCAGCTCATTGGGACTAGCGGAAAACACAGATACGCAGTATTTT. It is translated as CASSLGLAENTDTQYF. The full variable domain, completed using reference TRBV18 and TRBJ2-3, is NAGVMQNPRHLVRRRGQEARLRCSPMKGHSHVYWYRQLPEEGLKFMVYLQKENIIDESGMPKERFSAEFPKEGPSILRIQQVVRGDSAAYFCASSLGLAENTDTQYFGPGTRLTVL.

This sequence joins TRBV9 and TRBJ2-1; TRBD2 aligns across 9 bases. This CDR3 comprises 16 residues. The junction had 5 bases not matched to a gene; V was cut back by 0 bases and J by 4 bases. Germline V gene sequence: CDR1 SGDLS, CDR2 YYNGEE. The CDR3 nucleotides read TGTGCCAGCAGCGTAGTAAGCGGGGGGAGATACAATGAGCAGTTCTTC. As protein: CASSVVSGGRYNEQFF.

The rearrangement joins TRBV27 to TRBJ1-5; D is unresolved. V was trimmed by 6 bases and J by 0 bases, leaving 15 bases between them. CDR1 MNHEY and CDR2 SMNVEV come from the germline V gene (reference sequence). The CDR3 has 16 amino acids. Here the CDR3 reads CASSSGTSPSNQPQHF. The CDR3, as DNA: TGTGCCAGCAGCTCAGGTACTTCGCCTAGCAATCAGCCCCAGCATTTT.

The chain uses TRBV29-1 and TRBJ2-7, with D unclear. Trimming pared 5 bases from V and 0 bases from J, leaving 8 bases between. CDR3 size: 12 residues. Germline CDR1 and CDR2: SQVTM and ANQGSEA. The DNA for the CDR3 is TGCAGCGTTAGGTACAGCTCCTACGAGCAGTACTTC. Translating it yields CSVRYSSYEQYF.

Ten or more counts support this clone. V usage is TRBV7-2 and J usage is TRBJ2-7; D not resolved. CDR3 length: 12 residues. V gave up 6 bases and J gave up 6 bases, with 12 bases separating them. From germline, CDR1 is SGHTA and CDR2 FQGNSA. CDR3 residues: CASSDVTGEQYF. In DNA form, the CDR3 reads TGTGCCAGCAGTGACGTTACTGGCGAGCAGTACTTC.

The chain couples TRBV15 to TRBJ2-7; 7 bases match TRBD1. Germline CDR1 reads LNHNV; CDR2 reads YYDKDF (reference sequence). V lost 0 bases, J lost 0 bases, and 5 bases stayed unmatched. The CDR3 is made up of 16 amino acids. The CDR3: CATSRDSTGFSYEQYF. The CDR3, as DNA: TGTGCCACCAGCAGAGATTCGACAGGGTTCTCCTACGAGCAGTACTTC.

The chain employs TRBV5-4 and TRBJ2-1; D remains ambiguous. Trimming removed 3 bases at V and 3 bases at J, with 16 bases between. CDR1 is SGHNT, CDR2 YYREEE, per germline (reference sequence). The CDR3 is 16 residues long. Here the CDR3 DNA reads TGTGCCAGCAGCTCCGGGCGTGGGCTAAACTACAATGAGCAGTTCTTC. Protein product: CASSSGRGLNYNEQFF.

The chain couples TRBV7-9 to TRBJ2-5; 11 bases are shared with TRBD2. Looked up from germline, CDR1 is SEHNR and CDR2 is FQNEAQ (reference sequence). The junction had 7 bases not matched to a gene; V was cut back by 3 bases and J by 4 bases. The CDR3 has 16 residues. The CDR3 DNA reads TGTGCCAGCAGCTTGCGACTAGCGGGGTTATTAGAGACCCAGTACTTC. The encoded protein is CASSLRLAGLLETQYF.

This rearrangement joins TRBV30 to TRBJ2-7, with D possibly TRBD1 on 5 matching bases. Germline CDR1 and CDR2: GTSNPN and SVGIG (reference sequence). This CDR3 has 14 amino acids. The V gene lost 0 bases and the J gene lost 0 bases, with 9 bases spanning the gap. CDR3 sequence: CAWSVGQGSYEQYF. The CDR3 DNA reads as TGTGCCTGGAGTGTAGGTCAGGGCTCCTACGAGCAGTACTTC. Combining the CDR3 with reference TRBV30 and TRBJ2-7 gives the whole variable domain SQTIHQWPATLVQPVGSPLSLECTVEGTSNPNLYWYRQAAGRGLQLLFYSVGIGQISSEVPQNLSASRPQDRQFILSSKKLLLSDSGFYLCAWSVGQGSYEQYFGPGTRLTVT.

The chain employs TRBV5-1 and TRBJ1-4; D is uncertain. CDR1 is SGHRS and CDR2 is YFSETQ in the germline V gene. This CDR3 region has 13 residues. V was trimmed by 5 bases and J by 7 bases, leaving 12 bases between them. The CDR3 bases are TGCGCCAGCAGGACACTCTGGAGTGAAAAACTGTTTTTT. Protein: CASRTLWSEKLFF.

This clone turned up a few times. Other DNA sequences of this sample code for an identical CDR3. The chain is built from TRBV29-1 and TRBJ1-1; the D gene is possibly TRBD1 (5 bases). CDR1 SQVTM and CDR2 ANQGSEA come from the germline V gene. Trimming took off 6 bases at V and 1 base at J, with 9 bases between the two ends. CDR3 length equals 12 residues. The CDR3 DNA sequence: TGCAGCGTGGGTGGACAGAACACTGAAGCTTTCTTT. Amino acids: CSVGGQNTEAFF.

The rearrangement joins TRBV27 to TRBJ2-6; D may match TRBD1 or TRBD2 (5 bases each). CDR3 length: 16 amino acids. Per the germline V gene, CDR1 is MNHEY and CDR2 is SMNVEV (reference sequence). V was shortened by 4 bases and J by 0 bases, with 10 bases between the two germline ends. CDR3 bases: TGTGCCAGCAGTTCCGGGACCGTCTCTGGGGCCAACGTCCTGACTTTC. The encoded protein is CASSSGTVSGANVLTF.

This chain connects TRBV28 to TRBJ2-5, with 10 bases aligning to TRBD1. V gave up 5 bases and J gave up 5 bases; unmatched junction bases: 2. Germline assignment: CDR1 MDHEN and CDR2 SYDVKM. There are 13 residues in the CDR3. CDR3 DNA: TGTGCCAGCAGTCAGACAGGGGGCGAGACCCAGTACTTC. Translated, it gives CASSQTGGETQYF.

The chain employs TRBV7-3 and TRBJ2-7; D is ambiguous. V lost 4 bases and J 5 bases, leaving 12 bases between the germline ends. Germline assignment: CDR1 SGHTA and CDR2 FQGTGA. This CDR3 is 13 amino acids long. This CDR3 is CASSSKTENEQYF. The CDR3 bases are TGTGCCAGCAGCTCCAAAACAGAAAACGAGCAGTACTTC.